The 10 T cell receptor beta chains listed next were all sequenced from one sample in a study of T cell responses to AZD1222 COVID-19 vaccine. Assay: immunoSEQ multiplex PCR; the TCRdb copy retains only in-frame clones and omits some. The sample consists of about 120,000 clones, roughly nine tenths of them appearing once. The sequencing here drew on peripheral blood, taken on day 0 of AZD1222 vaccination. The receptors were gathered from an adult in good health.

The chain employs TRBV7-8 and TRBJ1-1, with D tentatively TRBD1 (5 bases). The CDR3 has 14 residues. The germline CDR1 and CDR2 sequences are SGHVS and FQNEAQ. Trimming shortened V by 2 bases and J by 5 bases, and 12 bases separated the two germline ends. CDR3 sequence: CASSLQGWETEAFF. CDR3 in DNA: TGTGCCAGCAGCTTACAGGGTTGGGAGACTGAAGCTTTCTTT.

V gene TRBV7-2 combines with J gene TRBJ1-2; 9 nucleotides align to TRBD1. Germline V lookup: CDR1 SGHTA, CDR2 FQGNSA. The trim removed 1 base at V and 4 bases at J, leaving 1 base unmatched. The CDR3 consists of 14 residues. The CDR3 sequence: CASSLGTGAYGYTF. The DNA of the CDR3 is TGTGCCAGCAGCTTAGGGACAGGGGCCTATGGCTACACCTTC.

The J gene is TRBJ1-2, the V gene TRBV5-6, with 7 bases that match TRBD1. J lost 3 bases, V lost 8 bases, and 25 bases had no gene match. In germline, CDR1 is SGHDT, CDR2 YYEEEE. CDR3 length equals 19 residues. The CDR3 sequence: CASTTPTQGGSLQDYGYTF. CDR3 DNA: TGTGCCAGTACTACTCCTACCCAGGGGGGCTCCCTTCAGGACTATGGCTACACCTTC. Full variable domain (remainder filled in from reference TRBV5-6 and TRBJ1-2): DAGVTQSPTHLIKTRGQQVTLRCSPKSGHDTVSWYQQALGQGPQFIFQYYEEEERQRGNFPDRFSGHQFPNYSSELNVNALLLGDSALYLCASTTPTQGGSLQDYGYTFGSGTRLTVV.

The rearrangement joins TRBV11-2 to TRBJ2-7; perhaps TRBD2 as D (6 bases). V dropped 5 bases and J dropped 4 bases, with 12 bases sitting between them. CDR3 length equals 13 residues. Per germline, CDR1 SGHAT and CDR2 FQNNGV. CDR3 nucleotide sequence: TGTGCCAGCAGCCGGGACTCCCGATACGAGCAGTACGTC. Its translation is CASSRDSRYEQYV.

V is TRBV5-4 and J is TRBJ1-3; the D gene is possibly TRBD1 (5 bases). The V end lost 6 bases, the J end lost 4 bases, and 8 bases lay between the germline ends. Per the germline V gene, CDR1 is SGHNT and CDR2 is YYREEE (reference sequence). The CDR3 consists of 12 residues. CDR3 nucleotide sequence: TGTGCCAGCATGGGGCCCGGAAACACCATATATTTT. Encoded protein: CASMGPGNTIYF.

This clone has only one observation. The rearrangement uses TRBV7-3 and TRBJ2-7; perhaps TRBD2 as D (6 bases). This CDR3 is built from 19 residues. Deletions cut 5 bases from V and 0 bases from J, with 26 bases between. The germline CDR1 and CDR2 sequences are SGHTA and FQGTGA. The CDR3 bases are TGTGCCAGCAGCCACCAAGGTAGCGGACAAAAAAGGAGCTCCTACGAGCAGTACGTC. Translated: CASSHQGSGQKRSSYEQYV.

The J gene is TRBJ1-6, the V gene TRBV11-1; a weak D match, TRBD1 (5 bases). The CDR3 totals 15 residues. Germline loops: CDR1 SGHAT, CDR2 FQDESV (reference sequence). V gave up 2 bases and J gave up 5 bases, with 10 bases separating them. The CDR3 sequence is CASSLRVTDNSPLHF. The CDR3 coding sequence is TGTGCCAGCAGCTTACGGGTGACAGATAATTCACCCCTCCACTTT.

This chain uses TRBV5-5 with TRBJ2-1; 7 bases agree with TRBD2. Germline V gives CDR1 SGHKS, CDR2 YYEKEE (reference sequence). Germline trimming cut 0 bases from V and 5 bases from J; bases unmatched to any gene: 8. This CDR3 is 16 amino acids long. The CDR3 spells CASSLDWREHNNEQFF. The CDR3 nucleotides read TGTGCCAGCAGCTTGGATTGGCGGGAGCACAACAATGAGCAGTTCTTC.

The chain couples TRBV6-1 to TRBJ1-1, with D maybe TRBD1 (5 bases). This CDR3 is 20 amino acids long. V was clipped by 0 bases and J by 1 base, with 24 bases between them. CDR1 and CDR2 (germline): MNHNS, SASEGT. The chain's CDR3 is CASSEAYSGRSRLGNTEAFF. In DNA form, the CDR3 reads TGTGCCAGCAGTGAAGCTTATTCGGGACGCTCGAGGCTGGGGAACACTGAAGCTTTCTTT.

The chain employs TRBV19 and TRBJ1-2, with D tentatively TRBD1 (6 bases). The germline V gene encodes CDR1 LNHDA and CDR2 SQIVND (reference sequence). The CDR3 has 14 residues. V lost 7 bases to trimming and J lost 2 bases, with 14 bases between them. This chain's CDR3 is CASTSGQLNYGYTF. Written as DNA, the CDR3 is TGTGCCAGTACCTCAGGACAGTTGAACTATGGCTACACCTTC.